This T cell receptor beta chain was identified during a study of early T cells in non-severe SARS-CoV-2 infection. Unique molecular identifiers were affixed to single, distinct cDNA molecules. TCRdb used MiXCR to reprocess the 5' RACE reads, holding one entry per CDR3 protein. The sample has under 25,000 distinct CDR3 sequences, about 4.7% seen once; the top ten hold approximately 15%. V dropped 1 base and J dropped 2 bases, with 9 bases sitting between them. This CDR3 spans 15 amino acids. Germline-derived CDR1 and CDR2 are SGHDN and FVKESK. This clonotype was recorded many times. The material sequenced was whole blood. The clonotype was recovered from an adult who was a healthcare worker with PCR-confirmed SARS-CoV-2 infection or an uninfected control (not recorded which). V and J are TRBV14 and TRBJ1-5, with D hard to call. CDR3 sequence: CASSQGGDGNQPQHF. CDR3 sequence (DNA): TGTGCCAGCAGCCAAGGCGGGGATGGCAATCAGCCCCAGCATTTT.